This paragraph covers one TCR beta chain sequence. The specificity of this receptor is unknown. Nothing much larger sits one base from this clone, and base qualities are not available. The trim is 5 bases for V and 5 bases for J, with a gap of 16 bases between the germline ends. From its cysteine to its phenylalanine, the CDR3 spans 15 amino acids. Of the read, only the CDR3 DNA is kept; its 45 bases are in frame from base 1. The germline V gene provides CDR1 MDHEN and CDR2 SYDVKM. A single peripheral blood draw of roughly 0.11 L on average was collected from each donor into heparinised tubes. A BD FACSAria II was used to sort naive, central memory, regulatory and stem cell-like memory CD4+ T cells with a panel that included CD45RO, CCR7, CD25, CD127, CD95 and CD27. Purity was above 95% for every sorted population. Right away, PBMCs were isolated by Lymphoprep density gradient centrifugation and were stained directly, with no culture step. To minimize batch effects, samples were stained and sorted in pairs, one healthy donor with one patient per experiment.

The data were obtained in a study of beta chain features in type 1 diabetes (dated by TCRdb to between 2018 and 2020). Study-wide context: Mean age, gender distribution, total cell number and subset yield did not differ between patients and healthy donors. A total of 85 million to 140 million sorted cells were examined across all samples, and a strong correlation was observed between cell number per subset and RNA yield. The study compared TCRB repertoires of sorted circulating CD4+ T cell subsets between recently diagnosed type 1 diabetes patients and matched healthy donors. Whereas all 30 or so donors provided naive and central memory subsets, regulatory and stem cell-like memory subsets were isolated from just 8 patients and about 8 healthy donors.

The entire amount of isolated RNA was reverse transcribed using the High Capacity cDNA Reverse Transcription Kit, so the sequenced TCRB transcripts were expressed ones. Deep immunoSEQ sequencing was performed on naive, central memory and regulatory T cell samples, with an average of roughly 3.6 million total reads per sample. Sorted cells were lysed in RLT buffer, and RNA was extracted using DNase-treated RNeasy Micro or Mini kits according to cell number. Each cell subset was processed separately to prevent cross-contamination, with patient and healthy donor samples processed together. TCRB sequences were amplified from cDNA with the immunoSEQ multiplex PCR, producing 87-bp fragments spanning the CDR3 region. Sequencing of the amplicons was done on the Illumina HiSeq platform. The original pipeline was this. Synthetic template baselines were used to correct PCR bias computationally, reads within Hamming distance 2 were collapsed together, and singletons that could not be merged were discarded. Reads were aligned against IMGT to assign V, D and J genes, CDR3 length and insertions or deletions at six rearrangement sites. Within each subset, clonotype counts were normalized to the number of sorted cells before true diversity and Gini coefficients were calculated with the tcR R package. The overlap coefficient, calculated on TCRB nucleotide sequences, was used to quantify repertoire sharing. The table was pulled from immuneACCESS by TCRdb, which kept in-frame rearrangements only. Such tables lose some clones; where checked, under half of the loss comes from unresolved V genes, and the rest has no known cause. For V, J and clone size, that table is used; D and trimming come from the DNA. This sample holds 150,000 to 180,000 clones; approximately 10% were observed only once. The ten largest clonotypes hold around 0.48% of the sample.

The investigation overall reported the following: The naive, central memory and regulatory TCRB repertoires appeared to resemble one another more closely among patients than among healthy donors. Because cDNA rather than genomic DNA was sequenced, highly expressing activated cells could have been over-represented, although no difference in activation and CD3 levels was found between groups. A moderate but significant shortening of TCRB CDR3 length was observed in type 1 diabetes patients in all four CD4+ subsets. Patients with type 1 diabetes made fewer insertions and deleted more nucleotides at VDJ recombination sites, implying thymic rearrangement abnormalities. Shorter templates might be favored by PCR, yet because patient and control samples were amplified and corrected together, any such skew would affect both groups equally. Because small numbers of individuals were included in the HLA sub-analyses, any influence of HLA type on TCRB rearrangement was left unresolved.

Input material: central memory CD4+ T cells from blood. The chain was built from TRBV28 and TRBJ2-1; a tentative D match to TRBD2 spans 6 bases. This receptor was identified in a man aged 25-45 years with type 1 diabetes. The bases are TGTGCCAGCAGTCCACCGGGACTTCGTAACAATGAGCAGTTCTTC. The translation is CASSPPGLRNNEQFF.